Sequencing of this T cell receptor beta chain was carried out in a study of control samples from healthy donors and cancer patients. TCRdb keeps only in-frame clones here, not all; method: immunoSEQ multiplex PCR. This table has under 15,000 clones, approximately 88% appearing once. The TCR was taken from a male donor with melanoma. Sample: formalin-fixed, paraffin-embedded tissue.

The CDR3 nucleotides are TGTGCCAGCAGCTCTTCAGGGGTCGCCGGGGAGCTGTTTTTT. It specifies CASSSSGVAGELFF. The J gene is TRBJ2-2, the V gene TRBV7-2; a possible D gene is TRBD1 (6 bases). This CDR3 is built from 14 residues. The germline V gene encodes CDR1 SGHTA and CDR2 FQGNSA. Deletions cut 4 bases from V and 6 bases from J, with 12 bases between. Full variable domain (outside the CDR3, taken from reference TRBV7-2 and TRBJ2-2): GAGVSQSPSNKVTEKGKDVELRCDPISGHTALYWYRQSLGQGLEFLIYFQGNSAPDKSGLPSDRFSAERTGGSVSTLTIQRTQQEDSAVYLCASSSSGVAGELFFGEGSRLTVL.